The present T cell receptor beta chain was sequenced within a study of long-term antiretroviral therapy in people with HIV. Germline V gene lookup returns CDR1 DFQATT and CDR2 SNEGSKA (reference sequence). The CDR3 runs 10 residues. V lost 6 bases and J lost 8; bases outside the gene matches: 3. They ran version v3.0 of the immunoSEQ assay at survey level. Some clones are missing from TCRdb's copy, which holds only in-frame ones; the method was immunoSEQ multiplex PCR. Of about 31,000 clones listed, approximately 83% were seen once; the top ten hold roughly 3.8%. The sequenced sample was unsorted PBMCs, obtained 0.8 years before starting antiretroviral therapy. The chain employs TRBV20-1 and TRBJ1-2; 7 bases agree with TRBD1. The TCR was taken from a man younger than 35 with HIV. The CDR3 DNA is TGCAGTGCAAGGGACAGCGGCTACACCTTC. This translates into CSARDSGYTF.